This T cell receptor (beta chain) was recovered during a study of T cell responses to AZD1222 COVID-19 vaccine listed by TCRdb under 2021. For the study in its entirety: Because spike-specific TCR depth and breadth did not differ between the two schedules, AZD1222 recipients who got a second dose at roughly 4 weeks were pooled with those who got a second dose at roughly 12 weeks. Trial participants were enrolled into age subgroups of 18-55, 56-69 and 70-plus years, which contained 148, 28 and 57 TCR-sequenced participants, respectively. A total of more than 230 trial participants underwent TCR sequencing, of whom under 220 had received two doses of AZD1222 and about 26 had received two doses of the MenACWY control vaccine.

The investigation overall reported the following: Vaccine-associated CD4 TCRs spanned the whole spike protein, with dominant responses in regions 160-218 and 743-854. Because no samples from the day 14 peak response were available, repertoires could be characterized only after the peak T cell response. Reportedly, almost half of the unique spike-specific TCRs recognized epitopes lying outside the regions that are mutated in the B.1.351 and B.1.1.7 variants. A significant rise in spike-specific TCR breadth and depth was observed after two AZD1222 doses relative to day 0 and relative to MenACWY recipients. The 56-69-year group was small, and its depth increase did not reach significance, likely because of low power. Most participants were white British and females outnumbered males, and the authors suggested that clonal diversity may have been underestimated. Conclusions about previously exposed vaccinees were limited because only a handful of AZD1222 recipients were SARS-CoV-2 seropositive at baseline.

Comment on this clone: The clone's antigen remains unknown. No clone much larger than this one lies a single base away; base qualities are absent.

The CDR3 regions of human TCRbeta chains were subjected to immunosequencing. The source study handled its data this way. TCRs in the repertoires were compared against a reference library of SARS-CoV-2-specific TCRs that had been generated with the MIRA antigen-specificity platform. Breadth meant the fraction of unique TCRs that were SARS-CoV-2-associated, whereas depth meant the fraction of total T cells that were SARS-CoV-2-associated. Using the MIRA data, each spike-specific TCR was mapped to the spike region that the TCR reacts to and placed in a CD4 or CD8 class. Log10-transformed breadth and depth values were compared by one-way ANOVA with Sidak's multiple comparisons tests. TCRdb mirrors the immuneACCESS table, restricted to in-frame sequences. Some clones are absent from its copies; in checked studies, under half trace to an unresolved V gene, and the reason for the others is unknown. Clone size and V and J calls were adopted from that table, with D and trimming inferred from the DNA. The sample yields around 120,000 clones; over 75% were counted once. Of the sample, 6.5% to 8.5% falls within the top ten clones.

What the time point label conveys for this sample: baseline before first vaccination. Vaccinee samples came from UK trials COV001 and COV002, including a single-blind randomized controlled phase 2/3 trial of AZD1222 (ChAdOx1 nCoV-19) in healthy adults. Trial participant PBMC samples were collected at day 0 and day 28 after the second dose for TCRbeta chain sequencing. V is clipped by 5 bases and J by 1 base, and the sequence between their germline boundaries is 11 bases long. Its CDR3 holds 14 amino acids, cysteine through phenylalanine. The read is trimmed to its CDR3 DNA, 42 bases read in frame from base 1. Via the germline V gene (reference sequence), CDR1 is LNHDA and CDR2 SQIVND.

The chain employs TRBV19 and TRBJ1-1; the D gene is unclear. Here the sequenced sample was peripheral blood, taken on day 0 of AZD1222 vaccination. The TCR sequence derives from an adult in good health. Read as DNA, the sequence is TGTGCCAGTAGTGGACTCCGGGGGAACACTGAAGCTTTCTTT. It translates as CASSGLRGNTEAFF. Supplemented by the reference TRBV19 and TRBJ1-1 proteins around the CDR3, the complete variable domain is DGGITQSPKYLFRKEGQNVTLSCEQNLNHDAMYWYRQDPGQGLRLIYYSQIVNDFQKGDIAEGYSVSREKKESFPLTVTSAQKNPTAFYLCASSGLRGNTEAFFGQGTRLTVV.